This TCR beta chain was obtained from a study of T cell changes during pregnancy in multiple sclerosis. Here immunoSEQ multiplex PCR was the method, and the copy in TCRdb shows in-frame clones only, minus some. Of approximately 40,000 clones detected, 93% appear once; the ten largest clones hold around 8.3%. The sample consisted of CD8+ T cells from peripheral blood mononuclear cells, taken in the third trimester of pregnancy. The receptor was isolated from a female donor with multiple sclerosis, enrolled in a pregnancy study.

The CDR3 loop is CASSIVDSQSRYGYTF. DNA for the CDR3: TGTGCCAGTAGTATTGTAGACAGTCAATCGAGGTATGGCTACACCTTC. The chain links TRBV19 to TRBJ1-2, with D possibly matching TRBD1 (5 bases). Germline assignment: CDR1 LNHDA and CDR2 SQIVND (reference sequence). Trimming removed 3 bases at V and 5 bases at J, with 19 bases between. This CDR3 has 16 residues.